This T cell receptor (beta chain) was documented in a study of T cells in Graves' hyperthyroidism and ophthalmopathy. This clonotype has only a few counts. Amplification targeted TCR beta CDR3 regions from RNA transcripts. A set of HTBI primers served as the primers for a first-round RT-PCR of the TCR CDR3. Each CDR3 protein gets one entry after TCRdb re-called the multiplex PCR reads with MiXCR. The sample yields about 480,000 distinct CDR3 sequences, approximately 15% seen once. Germline V CDR1 and CDR2: MGHRA, YSYEKL. The CDR3 loop spans 16 amino acids. V lost 1 base and J lost 3, with 13 bases in between.

The clonotype originates from a woman aged 18-29 years with Graves' hyperthyroidism. J is TRBJ1-5 and V is TRBV4-1, with no clear D. The sequencing sample was made of blood. The CDR3 DNA follows: TGCGCCAGCAGCCAAGGCATATCGGGCATCAATCAGCCCCAGCATTTT. Amino acids: CASSQGISGINQPQHF.